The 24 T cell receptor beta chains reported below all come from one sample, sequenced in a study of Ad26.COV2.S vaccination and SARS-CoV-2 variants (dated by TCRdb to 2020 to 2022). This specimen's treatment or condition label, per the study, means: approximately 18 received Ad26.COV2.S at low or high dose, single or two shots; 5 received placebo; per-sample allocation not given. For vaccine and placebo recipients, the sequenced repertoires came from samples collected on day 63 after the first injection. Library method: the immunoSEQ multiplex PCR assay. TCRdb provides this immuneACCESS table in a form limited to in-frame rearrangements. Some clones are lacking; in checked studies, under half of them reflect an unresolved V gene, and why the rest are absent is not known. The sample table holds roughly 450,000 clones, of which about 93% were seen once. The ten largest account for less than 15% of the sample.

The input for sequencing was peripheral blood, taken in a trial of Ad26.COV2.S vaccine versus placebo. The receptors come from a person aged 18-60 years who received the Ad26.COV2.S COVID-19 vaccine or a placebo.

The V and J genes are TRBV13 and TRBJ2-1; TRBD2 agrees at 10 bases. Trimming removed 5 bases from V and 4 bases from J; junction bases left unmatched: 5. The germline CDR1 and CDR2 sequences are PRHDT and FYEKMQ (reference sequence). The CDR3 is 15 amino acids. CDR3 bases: TGTGCCAGCAGCCCGCGGACTAGCGGTTACAATGAGCAGTTCTTC. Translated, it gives CASSPRTSGYNEQFF.

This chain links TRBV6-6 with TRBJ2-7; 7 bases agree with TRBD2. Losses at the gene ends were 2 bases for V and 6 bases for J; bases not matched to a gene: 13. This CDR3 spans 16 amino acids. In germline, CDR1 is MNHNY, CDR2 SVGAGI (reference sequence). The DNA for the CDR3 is TGTGCCAGCAGTTACGACCCCTTTCCCCCTAGCGGCGAGCAGTACTTC. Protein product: CASSYDPFPPSGEQYF.

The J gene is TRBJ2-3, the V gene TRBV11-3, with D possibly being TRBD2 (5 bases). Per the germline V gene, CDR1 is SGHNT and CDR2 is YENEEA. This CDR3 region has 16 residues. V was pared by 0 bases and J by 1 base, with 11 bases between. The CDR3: CASSLEAGRGTDTQYF. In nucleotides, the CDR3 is TGTGCCAGCAGCTTAGAGGCGGGTAGGGGCACAGATACGCAGTATTTT.

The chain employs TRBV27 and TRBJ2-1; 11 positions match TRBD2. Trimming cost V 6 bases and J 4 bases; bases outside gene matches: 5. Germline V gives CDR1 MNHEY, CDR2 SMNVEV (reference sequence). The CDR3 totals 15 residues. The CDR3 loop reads CASRTGTSGYNEQFF. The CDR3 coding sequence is TGTGCCAGCAGGACTGGGACTAGCGGATACAATGAGCAGTTCTTC.

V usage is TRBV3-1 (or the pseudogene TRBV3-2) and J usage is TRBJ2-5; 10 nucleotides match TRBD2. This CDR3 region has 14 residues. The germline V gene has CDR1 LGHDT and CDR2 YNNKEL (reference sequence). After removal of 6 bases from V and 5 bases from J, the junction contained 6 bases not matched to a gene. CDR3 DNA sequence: TGTGCCAGCAGTGAGCGGGAGGGCCGGGAGACCCAGTACTTC. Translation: CASSEREGRETQYF.

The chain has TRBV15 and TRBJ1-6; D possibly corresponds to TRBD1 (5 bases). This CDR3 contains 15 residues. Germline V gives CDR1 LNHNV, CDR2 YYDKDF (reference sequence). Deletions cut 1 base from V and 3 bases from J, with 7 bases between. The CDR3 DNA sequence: TGTGCCACCAGCAGAGTCAGGGTCTATAATTCACCCCTCCACTTT. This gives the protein CATSRVRVYNSPLHF. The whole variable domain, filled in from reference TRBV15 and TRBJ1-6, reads DAMVIQNPRYQVTQFGKPVTLSCSQTLNHNVMYWYQQKSSQAPKLLFHYYDKDFNNEADTPDNFQSRRPNTSFCFLDIRSPGLGDTAMYLCATSRVRVYNSPLHFGNGTRLTVT.

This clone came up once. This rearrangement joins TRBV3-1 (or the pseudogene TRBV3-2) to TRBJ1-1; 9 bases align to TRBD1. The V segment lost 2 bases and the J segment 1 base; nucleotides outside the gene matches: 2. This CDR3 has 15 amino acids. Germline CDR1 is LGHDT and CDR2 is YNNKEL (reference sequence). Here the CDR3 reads CASSQSGQGNTEAFF. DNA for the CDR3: TGTGCCAGCAGCCAATCGGGACAGGGGAACACTGAAGCTTTCTTT.

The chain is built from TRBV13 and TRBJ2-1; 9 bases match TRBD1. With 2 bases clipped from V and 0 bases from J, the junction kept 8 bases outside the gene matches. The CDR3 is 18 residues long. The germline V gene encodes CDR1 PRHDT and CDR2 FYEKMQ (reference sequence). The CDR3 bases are TGTGCCAGCAGCTTAAGTTTAGGACAGGGGAGCTCCTACAATGAGCAGTTCTTC. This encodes CASSLSLGQGSSYNEQFF.

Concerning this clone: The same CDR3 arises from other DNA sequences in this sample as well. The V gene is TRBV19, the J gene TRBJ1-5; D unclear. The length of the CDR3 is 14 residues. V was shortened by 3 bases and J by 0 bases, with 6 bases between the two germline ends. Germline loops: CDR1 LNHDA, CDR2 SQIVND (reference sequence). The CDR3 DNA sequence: TGTGCCAGTAGTATCCGGCGTAGCAATCAGCCCCAGCATTTT. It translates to CASSIRRSNQPQHF. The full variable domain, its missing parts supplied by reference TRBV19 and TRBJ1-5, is DGGITQSPKYLFRKEGQNVTLSCEQNLNHDAMYWYRQDPGQGLRLIYYSQIVNDFQKGDIAEGYSVSREKKESFPLTVTSAQKNPTAFYLCASSIRRSNQPQHFGDGTRLSIL.

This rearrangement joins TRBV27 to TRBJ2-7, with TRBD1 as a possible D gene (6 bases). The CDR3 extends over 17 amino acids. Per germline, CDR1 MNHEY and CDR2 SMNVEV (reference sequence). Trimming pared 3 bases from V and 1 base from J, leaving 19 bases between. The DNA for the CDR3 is TGTGCCAGCAGTTTCATATTAAGGACAGACCAATCCTACGAGCAGTACTTC. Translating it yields CASSFILRTDQSYEQYF.

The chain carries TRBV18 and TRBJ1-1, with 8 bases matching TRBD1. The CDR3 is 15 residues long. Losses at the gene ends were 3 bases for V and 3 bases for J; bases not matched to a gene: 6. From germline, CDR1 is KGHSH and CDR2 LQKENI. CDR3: CASSPNTGGDTEAFF. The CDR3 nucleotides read TGTGCCAGCTCACCTAATACAGGGGGTGACACTGAAGCTTTCTTT.

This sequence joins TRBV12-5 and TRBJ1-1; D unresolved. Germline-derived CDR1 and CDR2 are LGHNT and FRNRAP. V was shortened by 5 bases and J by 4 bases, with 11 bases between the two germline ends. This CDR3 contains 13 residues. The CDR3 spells CASGPDAGTEAFF. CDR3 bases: TGTGCTAGTGGTCCTGACGCCGGCACTGAAGCTTTCTTT.

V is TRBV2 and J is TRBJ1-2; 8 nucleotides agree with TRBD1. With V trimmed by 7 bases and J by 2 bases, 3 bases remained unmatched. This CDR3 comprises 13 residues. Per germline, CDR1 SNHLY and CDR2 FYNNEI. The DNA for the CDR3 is TGTGCCAGCAAGTCAGGGGGCAACTATGGCTACACCTTC. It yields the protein CASKSGGNYGYTF.

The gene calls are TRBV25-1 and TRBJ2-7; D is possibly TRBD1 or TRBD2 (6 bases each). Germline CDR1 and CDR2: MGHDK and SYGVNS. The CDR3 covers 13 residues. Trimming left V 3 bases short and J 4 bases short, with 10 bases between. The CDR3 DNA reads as TGTGCCAGCAGTGATGCGGGACAATACGAGCAGTACTTC. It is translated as CASSDAGQYEQYF.

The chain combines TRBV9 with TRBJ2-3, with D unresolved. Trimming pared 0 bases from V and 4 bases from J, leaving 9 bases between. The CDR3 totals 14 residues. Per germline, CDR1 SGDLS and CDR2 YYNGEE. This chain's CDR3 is CASSVVGAPDTQYF. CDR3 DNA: TGTGCCAGCAGCGTAGTGGGTGCCCCAGATACGCAGTATTTT.

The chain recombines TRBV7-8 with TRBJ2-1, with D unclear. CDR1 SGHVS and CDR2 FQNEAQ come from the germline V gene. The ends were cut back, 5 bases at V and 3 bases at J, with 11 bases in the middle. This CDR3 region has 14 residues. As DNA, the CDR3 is TGTGCCAGCAGCAGAAACGAGCTCTACAATGAGCAGTTCTTC. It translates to CASSRNELYNEQFF.

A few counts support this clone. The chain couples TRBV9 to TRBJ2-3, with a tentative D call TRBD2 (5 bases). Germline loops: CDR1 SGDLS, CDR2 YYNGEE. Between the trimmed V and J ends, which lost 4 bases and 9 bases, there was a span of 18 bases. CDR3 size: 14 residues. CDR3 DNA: TGTGCCAGCAGCTCCCGACTCCTCGAGGGCACGCAGTATTTT. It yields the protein CASSSRLLEGTQYF.

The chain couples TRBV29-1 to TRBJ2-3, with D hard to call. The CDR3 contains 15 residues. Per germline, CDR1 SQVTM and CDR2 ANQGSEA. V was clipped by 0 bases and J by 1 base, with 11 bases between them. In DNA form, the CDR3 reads TGCAGCGTTGAAGAAAGCAACACCCGCACAGATACGCAGTATTTT. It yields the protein CSVEESNTRTDTQYF.

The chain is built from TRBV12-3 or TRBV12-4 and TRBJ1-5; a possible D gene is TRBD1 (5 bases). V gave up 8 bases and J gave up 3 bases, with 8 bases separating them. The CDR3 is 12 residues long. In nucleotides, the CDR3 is TGTGCCAGCGCGGGACTCAATCAGCCCCAGCATTTT. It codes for CASAGLNQPQHF.

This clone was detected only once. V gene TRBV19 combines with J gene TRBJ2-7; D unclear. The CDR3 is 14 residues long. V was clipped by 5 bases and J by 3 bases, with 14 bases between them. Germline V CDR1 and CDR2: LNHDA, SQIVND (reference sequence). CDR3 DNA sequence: TGTGCCAGTAGTCCAAACGGATTCAGCTACGAGCAGTACTTC. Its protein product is CASSPNGFSYEQYF. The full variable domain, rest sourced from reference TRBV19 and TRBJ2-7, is DGGITQSPKYLFRKEGQNVTLSCEQNLNHDAMYWYRQDPGQGLRLIYYSQIVNDFQKGDIAEGYSVSREKKESFPLTVTSAQKNPTAFYLCASSPNGFSYEQYFGPGTRLTVT.

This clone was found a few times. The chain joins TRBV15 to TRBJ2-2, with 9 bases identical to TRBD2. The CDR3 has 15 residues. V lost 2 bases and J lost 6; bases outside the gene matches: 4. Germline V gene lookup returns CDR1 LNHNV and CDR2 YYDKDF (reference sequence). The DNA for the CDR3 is TGTGCCACCAGCAGACAAAGCGGGAGGCCCGGGGAGCTGTTTTTT. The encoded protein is CATSRQSGRPGELFF.

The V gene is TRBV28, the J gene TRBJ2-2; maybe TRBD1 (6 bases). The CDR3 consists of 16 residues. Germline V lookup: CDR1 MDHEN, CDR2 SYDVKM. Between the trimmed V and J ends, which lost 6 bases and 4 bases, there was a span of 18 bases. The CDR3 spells CASSLTGTPSTGELFF. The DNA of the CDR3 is TGTGCCAGCAGCCTAACCGGGACACCGAGCACCGGGGAGCTGTTTTTT.

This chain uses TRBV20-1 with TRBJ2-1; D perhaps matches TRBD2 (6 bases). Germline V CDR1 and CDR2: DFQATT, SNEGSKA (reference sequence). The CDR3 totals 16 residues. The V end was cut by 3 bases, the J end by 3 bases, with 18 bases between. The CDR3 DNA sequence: TGCAGTGCTAGTCTAGCGATGAGGGCCCACTACAATGAGCAGTTCTTC. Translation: CSASLAMRAHYNEQFF.

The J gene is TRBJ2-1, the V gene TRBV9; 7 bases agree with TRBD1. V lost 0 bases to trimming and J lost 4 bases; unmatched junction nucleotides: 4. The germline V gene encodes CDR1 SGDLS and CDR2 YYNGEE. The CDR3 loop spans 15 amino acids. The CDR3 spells CASSVEGGAYNEQFF. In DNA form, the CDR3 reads TGTGCCAGCAGCGTAGAAGGGGGCGCATACAATGAGCAGTTCTTC.